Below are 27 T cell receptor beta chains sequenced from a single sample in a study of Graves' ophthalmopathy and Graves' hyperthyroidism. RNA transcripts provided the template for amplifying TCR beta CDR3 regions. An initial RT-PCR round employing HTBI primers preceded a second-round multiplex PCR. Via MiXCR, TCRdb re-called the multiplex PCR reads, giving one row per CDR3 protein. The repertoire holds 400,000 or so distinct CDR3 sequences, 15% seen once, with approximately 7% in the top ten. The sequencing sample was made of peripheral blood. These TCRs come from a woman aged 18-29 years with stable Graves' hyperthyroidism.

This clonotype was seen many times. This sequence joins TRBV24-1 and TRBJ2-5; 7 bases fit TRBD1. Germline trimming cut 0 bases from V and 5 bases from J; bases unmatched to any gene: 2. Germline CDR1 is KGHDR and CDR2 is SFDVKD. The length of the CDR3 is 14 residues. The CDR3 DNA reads TGTGCCACCAGTGATTTGAGACAGGGCGAGACCCAGTACTTC. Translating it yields CATSDLRQGETQYF.

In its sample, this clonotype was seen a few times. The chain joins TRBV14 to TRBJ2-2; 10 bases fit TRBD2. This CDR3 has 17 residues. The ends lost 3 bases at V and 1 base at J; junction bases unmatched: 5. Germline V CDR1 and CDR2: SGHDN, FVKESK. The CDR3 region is CASSQTIAGGNTGELFF. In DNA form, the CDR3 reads TGTGCCAGCAGCCAGACCATAGCGGGGGGGAACACCGGGGAGCTGTTTTTT.

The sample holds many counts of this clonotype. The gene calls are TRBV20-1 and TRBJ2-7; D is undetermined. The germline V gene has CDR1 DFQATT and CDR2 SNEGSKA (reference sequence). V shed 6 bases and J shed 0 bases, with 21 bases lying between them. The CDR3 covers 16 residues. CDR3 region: CSAVTGPGDLSYEQYF. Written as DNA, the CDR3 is TGCAGTGCAGTAACGGGCCCAGGTGACCTCTCCTACGAGCAGTACTTC.

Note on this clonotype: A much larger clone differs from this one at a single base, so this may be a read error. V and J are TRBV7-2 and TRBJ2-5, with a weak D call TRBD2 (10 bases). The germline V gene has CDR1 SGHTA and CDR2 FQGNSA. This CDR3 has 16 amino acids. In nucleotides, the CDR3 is TGTGCCAGCAGATCTAGCGGGAGACAGGGGGGGGAGACCAAGTACTTC. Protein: CASRSSGRQGGETKYF.

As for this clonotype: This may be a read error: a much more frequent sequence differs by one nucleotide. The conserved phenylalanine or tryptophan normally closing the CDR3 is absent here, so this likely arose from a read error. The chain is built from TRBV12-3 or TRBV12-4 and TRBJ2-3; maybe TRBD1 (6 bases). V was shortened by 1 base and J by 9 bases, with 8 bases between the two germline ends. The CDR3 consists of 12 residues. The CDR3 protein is CASSLGGRTQYC. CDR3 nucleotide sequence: TGTGCCAGCAGTTTAGGGGGGCGCACGCAGTATTGT.

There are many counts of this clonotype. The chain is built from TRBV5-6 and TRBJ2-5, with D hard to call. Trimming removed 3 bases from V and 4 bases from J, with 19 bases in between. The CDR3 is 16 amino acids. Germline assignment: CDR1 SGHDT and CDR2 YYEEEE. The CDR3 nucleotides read TGTGCCAGCAGCTCCCTCAACCGGGCCCAAGGAGAGACCCAGTACTTC. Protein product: CASSSLNRAQGETQYF.

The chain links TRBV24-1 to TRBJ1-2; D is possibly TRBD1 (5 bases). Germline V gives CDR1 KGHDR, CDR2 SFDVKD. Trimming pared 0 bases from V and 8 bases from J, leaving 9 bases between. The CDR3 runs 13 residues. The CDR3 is CATSDLPGDGYTF. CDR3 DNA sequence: TGTGCCACCAGTGATTTGCCGGGGGACGGCTACACCTTC.

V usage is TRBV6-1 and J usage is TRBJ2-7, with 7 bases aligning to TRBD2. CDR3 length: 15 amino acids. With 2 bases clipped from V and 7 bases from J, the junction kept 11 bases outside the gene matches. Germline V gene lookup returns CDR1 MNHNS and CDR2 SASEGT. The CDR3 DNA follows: TGTGCCAGCAGTGAAATGTCGGGAGGTTATTGGGAGCAGTACTTC. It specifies CASSEMSGGYWEQYF.

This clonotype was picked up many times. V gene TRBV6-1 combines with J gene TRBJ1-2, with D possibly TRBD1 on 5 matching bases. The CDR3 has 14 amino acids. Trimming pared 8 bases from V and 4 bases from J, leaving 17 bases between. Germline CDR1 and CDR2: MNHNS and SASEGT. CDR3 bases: TGTGCCAGCTCCTTCGGGGGACGGTTCTATGGCTACACCTTC. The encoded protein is CASSFGGRFYGYTF.

The CDR3: CASSRAGDRGAEAFF. DNA for the CDR3: TGTGCCAGCAGCCGGGCGGGGGACAGGGGCGCTGAAGCTTTCTTT. The chain employs TRBV7-9 and TRBJ1-1, with 10 bases identical to TRBD1. This CDR3 region has 15 residues. Germline V gene sequence: CDR1 SEHNR, CDR2 FQNEAQ (reference sequence). J gave up 6 bases and V 5 bases, and 9 bases lay outside the gene matches.

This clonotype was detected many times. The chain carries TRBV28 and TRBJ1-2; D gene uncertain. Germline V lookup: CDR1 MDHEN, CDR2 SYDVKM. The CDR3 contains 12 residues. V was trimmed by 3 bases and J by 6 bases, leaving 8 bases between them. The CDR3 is CASSLLRDGYTF. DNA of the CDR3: TGTGCCAGCAGTTTGCTCCGCGATGGCTACACCTTC.

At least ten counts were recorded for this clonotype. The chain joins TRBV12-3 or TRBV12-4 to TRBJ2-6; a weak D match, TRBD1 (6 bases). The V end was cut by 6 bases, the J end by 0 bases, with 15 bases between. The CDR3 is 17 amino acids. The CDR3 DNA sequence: TGTGCCAGCAGCACTCGACAGGCGTACTCTGGGGCCAACGTCCTGACTTTC. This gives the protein CASSTRQAYSGANVLTF.

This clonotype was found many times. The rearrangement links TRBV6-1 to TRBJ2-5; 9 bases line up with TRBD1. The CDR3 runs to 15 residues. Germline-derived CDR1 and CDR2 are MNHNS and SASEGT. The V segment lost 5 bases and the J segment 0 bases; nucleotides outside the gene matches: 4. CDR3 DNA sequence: TGTGCCAGCAGTCCCGGGACAGGGTACCAAGAGACCCAGTACTTC. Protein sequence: CASSPGTGYQETQYF.

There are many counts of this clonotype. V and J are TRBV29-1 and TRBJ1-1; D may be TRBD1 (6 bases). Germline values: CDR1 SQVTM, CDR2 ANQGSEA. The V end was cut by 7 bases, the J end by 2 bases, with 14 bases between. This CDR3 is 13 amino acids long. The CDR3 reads CSASRGANTEAFF. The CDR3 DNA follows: TGCAGCGCTTCTAGGGGGGCCAACACTGAAGCTTTCTTT.

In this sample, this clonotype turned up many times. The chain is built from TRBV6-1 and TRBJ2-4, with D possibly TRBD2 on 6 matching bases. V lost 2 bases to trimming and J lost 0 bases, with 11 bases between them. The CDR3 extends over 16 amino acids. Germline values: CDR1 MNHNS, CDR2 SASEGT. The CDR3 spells CASSEHGGIAKNIQYF. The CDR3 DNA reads TGTGCCAGCAGTGAACATGGCGGGATAGCCAAAAACATTCAGTACTTC.

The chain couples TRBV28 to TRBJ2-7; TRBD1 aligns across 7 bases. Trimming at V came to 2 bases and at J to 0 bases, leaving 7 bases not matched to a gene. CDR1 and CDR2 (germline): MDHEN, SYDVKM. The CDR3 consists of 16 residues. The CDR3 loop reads CASSLGPRGTSYEQYF. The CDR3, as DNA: TGTGCCAGCAGTTTAGGCCCCAGGGGGACCTCCTACGAGCAGTACTTC. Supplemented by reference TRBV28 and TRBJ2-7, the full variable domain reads DVKVTQSSRYLVKRTGEKVFLECVQDMDHENMFWYRQDPGLGLRLIYFSYDVKMKEKGDIPEGYSVSREKKERFSLILESASTNQTSMYLCASSLGPRGTSYEQYFGPGTRLTVT.

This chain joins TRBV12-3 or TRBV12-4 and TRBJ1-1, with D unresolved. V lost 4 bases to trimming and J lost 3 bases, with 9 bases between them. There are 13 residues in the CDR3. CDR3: CASSSVVYTEAFF. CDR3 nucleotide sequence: TGTGCCAGCAGTTCGGTAGTGTACACTGAAGCTTTCTTT.

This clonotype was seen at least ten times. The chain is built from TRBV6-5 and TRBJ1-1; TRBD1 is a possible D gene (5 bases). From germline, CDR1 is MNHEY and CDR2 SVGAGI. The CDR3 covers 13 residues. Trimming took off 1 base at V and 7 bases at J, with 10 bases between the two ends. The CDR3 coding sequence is TGTGCCAGCAGTTACTTGTCGGGGGATGAAGCTTTCTTT. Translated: CASSYLSGDEAFF.

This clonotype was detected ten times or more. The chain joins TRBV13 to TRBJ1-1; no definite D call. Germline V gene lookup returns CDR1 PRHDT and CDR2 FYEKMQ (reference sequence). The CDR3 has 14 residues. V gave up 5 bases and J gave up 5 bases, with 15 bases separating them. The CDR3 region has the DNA TGTGCCAGCAGCAGCATTCGCTGGGGAACTGAAGCTTTCTTT. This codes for CASSSIRWGTEAFF.

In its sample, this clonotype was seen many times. In DNA, the CDR3 is TGTGCCAGCACCCGGGGGGTCGAGCAGTACTTC. Protein: CASTRGVEQYF. The gene calls are TRBV2 and TRBJ2-7; 7 bases line up with TRBD2. This CDR3 has 11 amino acids. The germline V gene has CDR1 SNHLY and CDR2 FYNNEI. J lost 6 bases, V lost 7 bases, and 3 bases had no gene match.

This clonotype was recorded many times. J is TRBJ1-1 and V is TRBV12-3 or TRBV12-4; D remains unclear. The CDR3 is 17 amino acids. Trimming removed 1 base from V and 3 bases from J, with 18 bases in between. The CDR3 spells CASSLGRLGLRDTEAFF. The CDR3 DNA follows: TGTGCCAGCAGTTTAGGACGGTTGGGGTTGAGGGACACTGAAGCTTTCTTT.

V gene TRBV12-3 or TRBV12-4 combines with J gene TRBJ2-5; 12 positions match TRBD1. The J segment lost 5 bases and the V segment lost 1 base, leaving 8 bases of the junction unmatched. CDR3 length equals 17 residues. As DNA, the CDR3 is TGTGCCAGCAGTTTAGGCGGGACAGGGGGCAAAAGTGAGACCCAGTACTTC. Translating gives CASSLGGTGGKSETQYF.

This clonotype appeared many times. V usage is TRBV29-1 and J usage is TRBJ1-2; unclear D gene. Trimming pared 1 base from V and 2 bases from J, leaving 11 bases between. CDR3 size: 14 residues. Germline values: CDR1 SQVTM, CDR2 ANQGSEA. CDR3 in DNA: TGCAGCGTTGAAGCTTGGGCCAAGAACTATGGCTACACCTTC. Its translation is CSVEAWAKNYGYTF.

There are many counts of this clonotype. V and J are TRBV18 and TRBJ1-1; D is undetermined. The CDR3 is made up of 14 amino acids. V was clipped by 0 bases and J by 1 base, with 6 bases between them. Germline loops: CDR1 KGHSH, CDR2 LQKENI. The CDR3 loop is CASSPPNSNTEAFF. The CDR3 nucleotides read TGTGCCAGCTCACCACCGAACTCGAACACTGAAGCTTTCTTT.

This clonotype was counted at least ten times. For the CDR3, the DNA is TGTGCCAGCGCAAAAACAGGTTATGAAGCTTTCTTT. It specifies CASAKTGYEAFF. The V call is TRBV2, the J call TRBJ1-1, with D perhaps TRBD1 (5 bases). CDR1 is SNHLY and CDR2 is FYNNEI in the germline V gene. V shed 8 bases and J shed 7 bases, with 14 bases lying between them. The CDR3 runs to 12 residues.

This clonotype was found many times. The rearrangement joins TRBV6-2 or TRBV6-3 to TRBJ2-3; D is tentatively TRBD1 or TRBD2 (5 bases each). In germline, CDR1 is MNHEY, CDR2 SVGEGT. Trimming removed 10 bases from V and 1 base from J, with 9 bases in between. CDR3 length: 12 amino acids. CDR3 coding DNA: TGTGCCACCGTGGGACGCACAGATACGCAGTATTTT. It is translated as CATVGRTDTQYF.

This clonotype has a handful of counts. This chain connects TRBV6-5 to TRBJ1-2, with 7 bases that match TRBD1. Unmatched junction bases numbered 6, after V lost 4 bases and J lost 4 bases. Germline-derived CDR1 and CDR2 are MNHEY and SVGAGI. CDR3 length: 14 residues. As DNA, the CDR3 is TGTGCCAGCAGTTCCCGACAGGGAGGCTATGGCTACACCTTC. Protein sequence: CASSSRQGGYGYTF.